These T cell receptor beta chains were read from a single sample in a study of blood T cell repertoires in COVID-19. The assay was immunoSEQ multiplex PCR, and TCRdb's table has in-frame clones only and misses some. The sample carries 200,000 to 250,000 clones, more than 80% recorded once. The material sequenced was peripheral blood. The receptor source for this set is a man aged 25 to 40 who had recovered from COVID-19. The CDR3 runs from the conserved cysteine through the conserved F or W. A D gene is named only where the DNA matches it firmly.

D gene | J gene | V gene | CDR3 length | CDR3 protein | CDR3 DNA
TRBD1 | TRBJ2-7 | TRBV19 | 13 | CASTPGQGYEQYF | TGTGCCAGTACACCGGGACAGGGCTACGAGCAGTACTTC
. | TRBJ1-1 | TRBV20-1 | 13 | CSASIVAGTEAFF | TGCAGTGCTAGTATAGTCGCCGGCACTGAAGCTTTCTTT
. | TRBJ1-5 | TRBV7-6 | 13 | CASSWAGNEPQHF | TGTGCCAGCAGCTGGGCGGGAAATGAGCCCCAGCATTTT
. | TRBJ1-6 | TRBV19 | 14 | CASSMSGNNSPLHF | TGTGCCAGTAGTATGTCGGGGAATAATTCACCCCTCCACTTT
TRBD1 | TRBJ2-1 | TRBV19 | 16 | CATSPGQGVSYNEQFF | TGTGCCACATCCCCGGGACAGGGTGTCTCCTACAATGAGCAGTTCTTC
TRBD1 | TRBJ1-3 | TRBV5-4 | 16 | CASSKLQGATVNTIYF | TGTGCCAGCAGCAAATTACAGGGGGCAACTGTAAACACCATATATTTT
TRBD1 | TRBJ1-2 | TRBV27 | 16 | CASSSGQGGINYGYTF | TGTGCCAGCAGTTCCGGACAGGGGGGGATTAACTATGGCTACACCTTC
. | TRBJ1-1 | TRBV3-1/TRBV3-2 | 13 | CASSQERGTEAFF | TGTGCCAGCAGCCAAGAAAGGGGGACTGAAGCTTTCTTT
. | TRBJ2-1 | TRBV29-1 | 13 | CSVGGLRDNEQFF | TGCAGCGTTGGAGGTCTGCGGGACAATGAGCAGTTCTTC
TRBD1 | TRBJ1-3 | TRBV10-2 | 13 | CAIQGGSGNTIYF | TGCGCCATTCAGGGGGGCTCTGGAAACACCATATATTTT
. | TRBJ1-3 | TRBV10-3 | 14 | CAISRDNSGNTIYF | TGTGCCATCAGTCGGGACAACTCTGGAAACACCATATATTTT
TRBD1 | TRBJ1-2 | TRBV11-2 | 16 | CASSPYIGGQGYGYTF | TGTGCCAGCAGCCCATATATAGGGGGACAGGGATATGGCTACACCTTC
. | TRBJ2-3 | TRBV9 | 12 | CASSAVTDTQYF | TGTGCCAGCAGCGCGGTCACAGATACGCAGTATTTT
TRBD1 | TRBJ1-1 | TRBV9 | 14 | CASSAQGANTEAFF | TGTGCCAGCAGCGCACAGGGGGCGAACACTGAAGCTTTCTTT
TRBD1 | TRBJ1-2 | TRBV5-1 | 17 | CASSWTGTSTLIYGYTF | TGCGCCAGCAGCTGGACAGGGACCTCCACCTTAATCTATGGCTACACCTTC
TRBD1 | TRBJ1-2 | TRBV5-1 | 15 | CASSWGQGPLYGYTF | TGCGCCAGCAGCTGGGGACAGGGTCCCCTTTATGGCTACACCTTC
TRBD1 | TRBJ1-5 | TRBV9 | 15 | CASSVEAGGSQPQHF | TGTGCCAGCAGCGTAGAGGCAGGGGGGTCCCAGCCCCAGCATTTT
. | TRBJ1-3 | TRBV19 | 14 | CASSRGEPGNTIYF | TGTGCCAGTAGTCGGGGGGAACCTGGAAACACCATATATTTT
. | TRBJ1-5 | TRBV7-2 | 14 | CASSPSRQEQPQHF | TGTGCCAGCAGCCCATCCCGACAGGAACAGCCCCAGCATTTT
TRBD1 | TRBJ2-5 | TRBV5-8 | 14 | CASSSGQGKETQYF | TGTGCCAGCAGCTCAGGACAGGGCAAAGAGACCCAGTACTTC
. | TRBJ1-5 | TRBV12-5 | 16 | CASEQVSTCVHQPQHF | TGTGCTAGTGAACAGGTGTCGACCTGCGTCCATCAGCCCCAGCATTTT
TRBD2 | TRBJ2-5 | TRBV11-2 | 16 | CASSSIGYGGQETQYF | TGTGCCAGCAGCTCGATCGGGTACGGGGGGCAAGAGACCCAGTACTTC
. | TRBJ2-1 | TRBV4-2 | 14 | CASSQGYSSNEQFF | TGTGCCAGCAGCCAAGGTTACAGCAGCAATGAGCAGTTCTTC
. | TRBJ1-1 | TRBV6-5 | 15 | CASSYSGEVNTEAFF | TGTGCCAGCAGTTACTCCGGGGAGGTGAACACTGAAGCTTTCTTT
. | TRBJ1-2 | TRBV5-8 | 13 | CASSHRPRDGYTF | TGTGCCAGCAGCCACAGGCCCCGGGATGGCTACACCTTC